Listed here is a single TCR beta chain. Antigen unknown. The junction departs from the called germline gene at one end, perhaps through a read error. This entry belongs to a study of response to subunit inactivated influenza vaccine. A single record per CDR3 protein comes from TCRdb applying MiXCR to the RT-PCR reads. This sample has 600,000 to 850,000 distinct CDR3 sequences; 13% to 15% occur once, and the top ten carry 7.5% to 8%. Study observations and caveats: Each seasonal influenza vaccination recruits few new T cells, the authors suggested.

Germline V gives CDR1 LGHNA, CDR2 YNFKEQ. The CDR3 sequence is 17 residues long. The chain has TRBV4-2 and TRBJ2-2; TRBD2 agrees at 8 bases. Sequenced material: PBMCs from blood, taken 14 days before vaccination. This clonotype originated in a man aged 45 to 65 who received an inactivated influenza vaccine. The CDR3 coding sequence is TGTGCCAGCAGCCCAAGGGCGGGAGGCCCCAACACCGGGGAGCTTTTTTTT. It encodes CASSPRAGGPNTGELFF.